These T cell receptor beta chains were read from a single sample in a study of blood T cells in healthy people across ages. MiXCR was run by TCRdb on the 5' RACE reads, yielding one entry per CDR3 protein. The top ten clones hold about 21% of a sample with around 940,000 distinct CDR3 sequences, just over 50% of them seen once. Sequenced input: blood. The receptors shown here come from a woman in her fifties or sixties in good health. CDR3s include the opening cysteine and the closing phenylalanine or tryptophan. Each record gives: J gene, V gene, D gene, clone size, CDR3 DNA, CDR3 protein. A D gene is named only where the DNA matches it firmly. Where a row states a size, it is once, few, many or the class of an expanded clone; other rows omit it.

j_gene: TRBJ1-5; v_gene: TRBV27; d_gene: NA; abundance: few; CDR3nt: TGTGCCAGCAGTTTCGAGGTTTATCAGCCCCAGCATTTT; CDR3aa: CASSFEVYQPQHF
j_gene: TRBJ2-7; v_gene: TRBV20-1; d_gene: TRBD2; abundance: NA; CDR3nt: TGCAGTGCGCCGACTAGCGGTTACTCCTACAATGAGCAGTACTTC; CDR3aa: CSAPTSGYSYNEQYF
j_gene: TRBJ2-7; v_gene: TRBV20-1; d_gene: NA; abundance: NA; CDR3nt: TGCAGTGCCCCCGGGAGAGTATTGCCTTTCGAGCAGTACTTC; CDR3aa: CSAPGRVLPFEQYF
j_gene: TRBJ2-7; v_gene: TRBV5-6; d_gene: NA; abundance: NA; CDR3nt: TGTGCCAGCAGCACATACACCTACGGGCAGTACTTC; CDR3aa: CASSTYTYGQYF
j_gene: TRBJ2-1; v_gene: TRBV9; d_gene: TRBD2; abundance: many; CDR3nt: TGTGCCAGCAGCGTTAGCGGGAGCTACAATGAGCAGTTCTTC; CDR3aa: CASSVSGSYNEQFF
j_gene: TRBJ2-7; v_gene: TRBV5-1; d_gene: TRBD2; abundance: NA; CDR3nt: TGCGCCAGCAGCTCAACCGGTTGGCGGGAGGGCCAACCGGACTACAATGAGCAGTACTTC; CDR3aa: CASSSTGWREGQPDYNEQYF
j_gene: TRBJ2-3; v_gene: TRBV20-1; d_gene: NA; abundance: few; CDR3nt: TGCAGTGCTCAACCTGTCGTAGGGGGACCCACAGATACGCAGTATTTT; CDR3aa: CSAQPVVGGPTDTQYF
j_gene: TRBJ2-1; v_gene: TRBV12-3/TRBV12-4; d_gene: TRBD2; abundance: few; CDR3nt: TGTGCCAGCAGTTTTGAGGGACTAGCGAATGAGCAGTTCTTC; CDR3aa: CASSFEGLANEQFF
j_gene: TRBJ2-7; v_gene: TRBV7-3; d_gene: NA; abundance: once; CDR3nt: TGTGCCAGCAGCTTGGGGAATAACTACGAGCAGTACTTC; CDR3aa: CASSLGNNYEQYF
j_gene: TRBJ2-6; v_gene: TRBV18; d_gene: NA; abundance: few; CDR3nt: TGTGCCAGCTCATCCCCGGGACGGAGCTCTGGGGCCAACGTCCTGACTTTC; CDR3aa: CASSSPGRSSGANVLTF
j_gene: TRBJ2-5; v_gene: TRBV20-1; d_gene: TRBD2; abundance: NA; CDR3nt: TGCAGTGCTAGAAGGCTAGCGGGAGGGCGAGAGACCCAGTACTTC; CDR3aa: CSARRLAGGRETQYF
j_gene: TRBJ2-7; v_gene: TRBV6-2/TRBV6-3; d_gene: NA; abundance: NA; CDR3nt: TGTGCCAGCAGTCCCCACTACAGGCGAACGGCAGTCTACGAGCAGTACTTC; CDR3aa: CASSPHYRRTAVYEQYF
j_gene: TRBJ1-1; v_gene: TRBV4-2; d_gene: TRBD1; abundance: few; CDR3nt: TGTGCCAGCAGCCCCCAGGGGGCCCCAAATGAAGCTTTCTTT; CDR3aa: CASSPQGAPNEAFF
j_gene: TRBJ2-3; v_gene: TRBV27; d_gene: TRBD1; abundance: NA; CDR3nt: TGTGCCAGCAGCAGGACAGGGGGCTCAGGTACGCAGTATTTT; CDR3aa: CASSRTGGSGTQYF
j_gene: TRBJ2-4; v_gene: TRBV9; d_gene: TRBD2; abundance: NA; CDR3nt: TGTGCCAGCAGCGGCGGGACTAGCGGGAGGTGGGCCAAAAACATTCAGTACTTC; CDR3aa: CASSGGTSGRWAKNIQYF
j_gene: TRBJ2-7; v_gene: TRBV20-1; d_gene: NA; abundance: NA; CDR3nt: TGCAGTACGGGGAGCAGACACTACGAGCAGTACTTC; CDR3aa: CSTGSRHYEQYF
j_gene: TRBJ2-5; v_gene: TRBV10-3; d_gene: TRBD2; abundance: NA; CDR3nt: TGTGCCATCAGTGAGGTAGGACTAGCGGGGCAAGAGACCCAGTACTTC; CDR3aa: CAISEVGLAGQETQYF
j_gene: TRBJ2-7; v_gene: TRBV20-1; d_gene: TRBD1; abundance: NA; CDR3nt: TGCAGTGCTACCCGACCGGGACAGGGAATATACGAGCAGTACTTC; CDR3aa: CSATRPGQGIYEQYF
j_gene: TRBJ2-3; v_gene: TRBV5-1; d_gene: NA; abundance: NA; CDR3nt: TGCGCCAGCAGCTTGGGAGGGCAGGGAGCAGATACGCAGTATTTT; CDR3aa: CASSLGGQGADTQYF
j_gene: TRBJ2-5; v_gene: TRBV28; d_gene: NA; abundance: NA; CDR3nt: TGTGCCAGCAGTTTATGGGGGGGGCCAGAGACCCAGTACTTC; CDR3aa: CASSLWGGPETQYF
j_gene: TRBJ2-7; v_gene: TRBV3-1; d_gene: TRBD2; abundance: NA; CDR3nt: TGTGCCAGCAGCCATTCGACTAGCGGGAGAGACGAGCAGTACTTC; CDR3aa: CASSHSTSGRDEQYF
j_gene: TRBJ2-5; v_gene: TRBV7-8; d_gene: NA; abundance: few; CDR3nt: TGTGCCAGCAGCTCACATCAGGTCCGGGAGACCCAGTACTTC; CDR3aa: CASSSHQVRETQYF
j_gene: TRBJ1-6; v_gene: TRBV3-1; d_gene: NA; abundance: NA; CDR3nt: TGTGCCAGCAGCCCAGGGAACGATGTTCCCCTCCACTTT; CDR3aa: CASSPGNDVPLHF
j_gene: TRBJ1-2; v_gene: TRBV29-1; d_gene: NA; abundance: few; CDR3nt: TGCAGCGTTGAGACACGGCCGACGGGTAACACCTTC; CDR3aa: CSVETRPTGNTF
j_gene: TRBJ1-2; v_gene: TRBV20-1; d_gene: TRBD1; abundance: NA; CDR3nt: TGCAGTGCTAGCGGGGGGACAGAAAGACAGGCCTATGGCTACACCTTC; CDR3aa: CSASGGTERQAYGYTF
j_gene: TRBJ1-2; v_gene: TRBV7-9; d_gene: TRBD1; abundance: NA; CDR3nt: TGTGCCAGCTCCCCCGGACAGGGTGTCTATGGCTACACCTTC; CDR3aa: CASSPGQGVYGYTF
j_gene: TRBJ2-5; v_gene: TRBV18; d_gene: NA; abundance: NA; CDR3nt: TGTGCCAGCTCACCTCCCAGCGACCAAGAGACCCAGTACTTC; CDR3aa: CASSPPSDQETQYF
j_gene: TRBJ2-5; v_gene: TRBV5-1; d_gene: TRBD2; abundance: NA; CDR3nt: TGCGCCAGCAGCTTGGTGAGCGGGAGGATCGCTGGGGAGACCCAGTACTTC; CDR3aa: CASSLVSGRIAGETQYF
j_gene: TRBJ2-4; v_gene: TRBV3-1; d_gene: NA; abundance: NA; CDR3nt: TGTGCCAGTAGCCAAGACGGGGGCTGGAACATTCAGTACTTC; CDR3aa: CASSQDGGWNIQYF
j_gene: TRBJ2-5; v_gene: TRBV18; d_gene: NA; abundance: NA; CDR3nt: TGTGCCAGCTCACCGGGACGACTGGGCTTAGAGACCCAGTACTTC; CDR3aa: CASSPGRLGLETQYF
j_gene: TRBJ1-5; v_gene: TRBV6-1; d_gene: TRBD1; abundance: once; CDR3nt: TGTGCCAGCCGAGTGACAGGGCATCAGCCCCAGCATTTT; CDR3aa: CASRVTGHQPQHF
j_gene: TRBJ1-2; v_gene: TRBV7-8; d_gene: NA; abundance: NA; CDR3nt: TGTGCCAGCAGCTTAGAATCCTGGGGCTACACCTTC; CDR3aa: CASSLESWGYTF
j_gene: TRBJ1-2; v_gene: TRBV7-6; d_gene: NA; abundance: NA; CDR3nt: TGTGCCAGCAGCGTATTTACCGAACCGCAGGACGGAGGAAACTATGGCTACACCTTC; CDR3aa: CASSVFTEPQDGGNYGYTF
j_gene: TRBJ2-7; v_gene: TRBV12-3/TRBV12-4; d_gene: NA; abundance: few; CDR3nt: TGTGCCAGCAGTGTTGGGGGCGCGACTTACGAGCAGTACTTC; CDR3aa: CASSVGGATYEQYF
j_gene: TRBJ2-7; v_gene: TRBV28; d_gene: TRBD1; abundance: few; CDR3nt: TGTGCCAGCAGTTTAAGGGCGACTGGGACAGGGGCCTACGAGCAGTACTTC; CDR3aa: CASSLRATGTGAYEQYF
j_gene: TRBJ2-1; v_gene: TRBV20-1; d_gene: TRBD2; abundance: NA; CDR3nt: TGCAGTGTTAGGGGAGCCCTCGACAGGCTCCTGGCGGGACTAGCGGGGAACTACAATGAGCAGTTCTTC; CDR3aa: CSVRGALDRLLAGLAGNYNEQFF
j_gene: TRBJ2-7; v_gene: TRBV12-3/TRBV12-4; d_gene: NA; abundance: few; CDR3nt: TGTGCCAGCAGTTTATACGGGAATTCCGAGCAGTACTTC; CDR3aa: CASSLYGNSEQYF
j_gene: TRBJ2-7; v_gene: TRBV6-5; d_gene: NA; abundance: NA; CDR3nt: TGTGCCAGCAGTTTACAGCGCGATCTCTACGAGCAGTACTTC; CDR3aa: CASSLQRDLYEQYF
j_gene: TRBJ1-5; v_gene: TRBV7-2; d_gene: NA; abundance: NA; CDR3nt: TGTGCCAGCAGCATCACAGGGATTCAGCCCCAGCATTTT; CDR3aa: CASSITGIQPQHF
j_gene: TRBJ2-3; v_gene: TRBV29-1; d_gene: NA; abundance: few; CDR3nt: TGCAGCGTCCAATCGAGGGTGGGGTTGGATACGCAGTATTTT; CDR3aa: CSVQSRVGLDTQYF
j_gene: TRBJ2-7; v_gene: TRBV28; d_gene: TRBD2; abundance: many; CDR3nt: TGTGCCAGTTATAGCGGGGGGACCTCCTACGAGCAGTACTTC; CDR3aa: CASYSGGTSYEQYF
j_gene: TRBJ1-1; v_gene: TRBV12-3/TRBV12-4; d_gene: TRBD1; abundance: NA; CDR3nt: TGTGCCGGCAGCCCTAACAGGGGCTGGGACACTGAAGCTTTCTTT; CDR3aa: CAGSPNRGWDTEAFF
j_gene: TRBJ2-7; v_gene: TRBV27; d_gene: TRBD2; abundance: NA; CDR3nt: TGTGCCAGCAGCTTAACCCCGACTAGCGGGAACTACGAGCAGTACTTC; CDR3aa: CASSLTPTSGNYEQYF
j_gene: TRBJ2-5; v_gene: TRBV20-1; d_gene: TRBD2; abundance: few; CDR3nt: TGCAGTGCTAGTCCCTTTAGCGGGAGTGGGGAGACCCAGTACTTC; CDR3aa: CSASPFSGSGETQYF
j_gene: TRBJ2-1; v_gene: TRBV21-1; d_gene: NA; abundance: NA; CDR3nt: TGTGCCAGCAGCTGGGAGGGGGGAAGCTCCTACAATGAGCAGTTCTTC; CDR3aa: CASSWEGGSSYNEQFF
j_gene: TRBJ2-5; v_gene: TRBV30; d_gene: TRBD1; abundance: NA; CDR3nt: TGTGCCTGGAGTTCCCTCGGACAGGGCCAGTACTTC; CDR3aa: CAWSSLGQGQYF
j_gene: TRBJ1-5; v_gene: TRBV4-1; d_gene: TRBD1; abundance: NA; CDR3nt: TGCGCCAGCAGCCCCGGACAGGGGGCGCGTGGCAATCAGCCCCAGCATTTT; CDR3aa: CASSPGQGARGNQPQHF
j_gene: TRBJ2-7; v_gene: TRBV5-1; d_gene: NA; abundance: NA; CDR3nt: TGCGCCATTACCCCGACAGGATTCGGCTACGAGCAGTACTTC; CDR3aa: CAITPTGFGYEQYF
j_gene: TRBJ2-1; v_gene: TRBV7-9; d_gene: TRBD2; abundance: NA; CDR3nt: TGTGCCAGCAGCTTAGAAGCGGGAGGGCCCTACAATGAGCAGTTCTTC; CDR3aa: CASSLEAGGPYNEQFF
j_gene: TRBJ1-6; v_gene: TRBV2; d_gene: NA; abundance: NA; CDR3nt: TGTGCCAGCAGTGATCGGGACACCCAACAGTCACCCCTCCACTTT; CDR3aa: CASSDRDTQQSPLHF
j_gene: TRBJ2-7; v_gene: TRBV28; d_gene: NA; abundance: once; CDR3nt: TGTGCCAGCAGTTTTTCCGGAGGGAGTCGCTACGAGCAGTACTTC; CDR3aa: CASSFSGGSRYEQYF
j_gene: TRBJ2-7; v_gene: TRBV27; d_gene: NA; abundance: NA; CDR3nt: TGTGCCAGCAGTTTGAGGGCTCCCTACAATGAGCAGTACTTC; CDR3aa: CASSLRAPYNEQYF
j_gene: TRBJ2-3; v_gene: TRBV7-2; d_gene: NA; abundance: few; CDR3nt: TGTGCCAGCAGCTTAGGGGAGTGGGGCACAGATACGCAGTATTTT; CDR3aa: CASSLGEWGTDTQYF
j_gene: TRBJ2-7; v_gene: TRBV28; d_gene: TRBD2; abundance: few; CDR3nt: TGTGCCAGCAACGGAGCGGGAGAGGGGTACGAGCAGTACTTC; CDR3aa: CASNGAGEGYEQYF
j_gene: TRBJ2-5; v_gene: TRBV12-5; d_gene: NA; abundance: NA; CDR3nt: TGTGCTAGTGGTTTGGTAGGCGAGACCCAGTACTTC; CDR3aa: CASGLVGETQYF
j_gene: TRBJ2-3; v_gene: TRBV7-2; d_gene: NA; abundance: NA; CDR3nt: TGTGCCAGCAGCTCTACTCCACCCCTATTTACAGATACGCAGTATTTT; CDR3aa: CASSSTPPLFTDTQYF